The rows below give T cell receptor beta chains drawn from one sample of a study of cytomegalovirus exposure and HLA in healthy donors. Here immunoSEQ multiplex PCR was the method, and the copy in TCRdb shows in-frame clones only, minus some. Of about 100,000 clones in the sample, roughly 76% were seen once. Sequencing was done on a sample of PBMCs. The receptors shown here come from a woman aged 60-75 years in good health and CMV-seropositive. Each CDR3 is given with its conserved first and last residue. The D gene is left open where the match is weak. The size of a clone is reported for some rows only, either as once, few or many, or as a class for expanded clones.

CDR3 protein: CASRLRASGSSYNEQFF
CDR3 DNA: TGTGCCAGCAGGCTAAGGGCTAGCGGGTCGTCCTACAATGAGCAGTTCTTC
V gene: TRBV27
clone size: .
J gene: TRBJ2-1
D gene: TRBD2

CDR3 protein: CASSAGLAGAPDTQYF
CDR3 DNA: TGTGCCAGCAGCGCCGGACTAGCGGGAGCCCCAGATACGCAGTATTTT
V gene: TRBV7-2
clone size: .
J gene: TRBJ2-3
D gene: TRBD2

CDR3 protein: CASSSGGSSYNSPLHF
CDR3 DNA: TGTGCCAGCAGCTCTGGTGGGAGCTCCTATAATTCACCCCTCCACTTT
V gene: TRBV5-8
clone size: .
J gene: TRBJ1-6
D gene: .

CDR3 protein: CATRRAHGAYEQYF
CDR3 DNA: TGTGCCACCAGAAGGGCTCACGGGGCCTACGAGCAGTACTTC
V gene: TRBV28
clone size: .
J gene: TRBJ2-7
D gene: .

CDR3 protein: CASSSFRRLNSYNEQFF
CDR3 DNA: TGTGCCAGCAGTTCATTCCGGCGGCTAAACTCCTACAATGAGCAGTTCTTC
V gene: TRBV28
clone size: .
J gene: TRBJ2-1
D gene: .

CDR3 protein: CASSQKNIQYF
CDR3 DNA: TGTGCCAGCAGCCAGAAAAACATTCAGTACTTC
V gene: TRBV7-2
clone size: .
J gene: TRBJ2-4
D gene: .

CDR3 protein: CAWSATSTHYNEQFF
CDR3 DNA: TGTGCCTGGAGTGCGACTAGCACTCACTACAATGAGCAGTTCTTC
V gene: TRBV30
clone size: few
J gene: TRBJ2-1
D gene: TRBD2

CDR3 protein: CASSSGGTYEQYF
CDR3 DNA: TGTGCCAGCAGCTCCGGGGGGACCTACGAGCAGTACTTC
V gene: TRBV28
clone size: .
J gene: TRBJ2-7
D gene: TRBD2

CDR3 protein: CSVEDGTGYEQYF
CDR3 DNA: TGCAGCGTTGAAGACGGTACAGGGTACGAGCAGTACTTC
V gene: TRBV29-1
clone size: .
J gene: TRBJ2-7
D gene: .

CDR3 protein: CASSARGEQYF
CDR3 DNA: TGTGCCAGCAGTGCCCGGGGCGAGCAGTACTTC
V gene: TRBV2
clone size: .
J gene: TRBJ2-7
D gene: .

CDR3 protein: CASSTVGNEQFF
CDR3 DNA: TGTGCCAGCAGCACAGTGGGCAATGAGCAGTTCTTC
V gene: TRBV7-6
clone size: .
J gene: TRBJ2-1
D gene: .

CDR3 protein: CASSLGVAGDTQYF
CDR3 DNA: TGTGCCAGCAGTTTGGGAGTAGCGGGAGATACGCAGTATTTT
V gene: TRBV6-6
clone size: .
J gene: TRBJ2-3
D gene: TRBD2

CDR3 protein: CASSSGGGETQYF
CDR3 DNA: TGCGCCAGCAGTAGCGGAGGCGGGGAGACCCAGTACTTC
V gene: TRBV5-1
clone size: .
J gene: TRBJ2-5
D gene: .

CDR3 protein: CASSREGVKQETQYF
CDR3 DNA: TGTGCCAGCTCCCGAGAGGGGGTTAAACAAGAGACCCAGTACTTC
V gene: TRBV9
clone size: .
J gene: TRBJ2-5
D gene: .

CDR3 protein: CASSETTGNTIYF
CDR3 DNA: TGTGCCAGCAGTGAAACTACTGGAAACACCATATATTTT
V gene: TRBV2
clone size: .
J gene: TRBJ1-3
D gene: .

CDR3 protein: CASSLDRVKADTQYF
CDR3 DNA: TGCGCCAGCAGCTTGGACAGGGTGAAGGCAGATACGCAGTATTTT
V gene: TRBV5-1
clone size: .
J gene: TRBJ2-3
D gene: .

CDR3 protein: CAISRTGEGYTF
CDR3 DNA: TGTGCCATCAGCAGGACAGGGGAAGGCTACACCTTC
V gene: TRBV10-3
clone size: few
J gene: TRBJ1-2
D gene: TRBD1

CDR3 protein: CASSQAQGLDTEAFF
CDR3 DNA: TGTGCCAGCAGCCAAGCTCAGGGGTTGGACACTGAAGCTTTCTTT
V gene: TRBV4-2
clone size: .
J gene: TRBJ1-1
D gene: .

CDR3 protein: CATLFNRAEAFF
CDR3 DNA: TGTGCCACCTTATTTAACAGGGCCGAAGCTTTCTTT
V gene: TRBV28
clone size: few
J gene: TRBJ1-1
D gene: .

CDR3 protein: CASSWDIYGYTF
CDR3 DNA: TGTGCCAGCAGCTGGGACATCTATGGCTACACCTTC
V gene: TRBV5-5
clone size: once
J gene: TRBJ1-2
D gene: .

CDR3 protein: CASRPGSTNYGYTF
CDR3 DNA: TGTGCCAGCAGACCAGGGTCGACTAACTATGGCTACACCTTC
V gene: TRBV6-1
clone size: few
J gene: TRBJ1-2
D gene: .

CDR3 protein: CASQTGGVGNQPQHF
CDR3 DNA: TGTGCCAGCCAGACAGGGGGGGTGGGCAATCAGCCCCAGCATTTT
V gene: TRBV19
clone size: .
J gene: TRBJ1-5
D gene: TRBD1

CDR3 protein: CSALTGDKNIQYF
CDR3 DNA: TGCAGCGCTTTGACAGGGGACAAAAACATTCAGTACTTC
V gene: TRBV29-1
clone size: .
J gene: TRBJ2-4
D gene: TRBD1

CDR3 protein: CASSRREGPYEQYF
CDR3 DNA: TGTGCCAGCAGCCGCCGGGAGGGCCCTTACGAGCAGTACTTC
V gene: TRBV5-5
clone size: .
J gene: TRBJ2-7
D gene: TRBD2

CDR3 protein: CASRVTDTQYF
CDR3 DNA: TGTGCCAGCCGGGTGACAGATACGCAGTATTTT
V gene: TRBV6-1
clone size: .
J gene: TRBJ2-3
D gene: .

CDR3 protein: CASSLGADYEQYF
CDR3 DNA: TGCGCCAGCAGCTTGGGGGCAGACTACGAGCAGTACTTC
V gene: TRBV5-1
clone size: .
J gene: TRBJ2-7
D gene: .

CDR3 protein: CASSPRTVSTEAFF
CDR3 DNA: TGTGCCAGCAGCCCCCGAACAGTGAGTACTGAAGCTTTCTTT
V gene: TRBV7-2
clone size: few
J gene: TRBJ1-1
D gene: .

CDR3 protein: CASSPSGTATNEKLFF
CDR3 DNA: TGTGCCAGCAGCCCGTCCGGGACAGCAACTAATGAAAAACTGTTTTTT
V gene: TRBV5-5
clone size: .
J gene: TRBJ1-4
D gene: TRBD1

CDR3 protein: CSAETEYEQYF
CDR3 DNA: TGCAGTGCGGAGACAGAGTACGAGCAGTACTTC
V gene: TRBV20-1
clone size: .
J gene: TRBJ2-7
D gene: .

CDR3 protein: CASNPGTGLDTQYF
CDR3 DNA: TGTGCCAGTAACCCAGGGACAGGGTTGGATACGCAGTATTTT
V gene: TRBV19
clone size: .
J gene: TRBJ2-3
D gene: TRBD1